This T cell receptor (beta chain) was recorded in a study of blood T cell repertoires in COVID-19 (dated by TCRdb to about 2020). Broadly, across the study: The collaborator samples originated in the United States, Italy and Spain and spanned the acute and convalescent phases of COVID-19. The repertoires were released in a freely available public database intended as a resource for research on the immune response to SARS-CoV-2. The material from the prospective study consisted of cDNA or gDNA derived from T cells, B-cell-depleted T cells, or PBMCs. Deeply sampled blood TCRbeta repertoires from subjects exposed to, actively infected with, or recovered from COVID-19 were included in the dataset. HLA class I and class II types, where available, came from metadata supplied by the sample provider rather than from assay-based typing. Samples were obtained from the ongoing ImmuneRACE study (first 160 participants) and from about 1,300 subjects provided by 6 global collaborators. The sample metadata nearly always contained a de-identified subject ID, COVID-19 status, age in years and sex.

Taken from cysteine to phenylalanine, the CDR3 has 17 residues. Left in the record is the CDR3 DNA by itself, 51 bases read in frame from the first base. In the germline V gene (reference sequence), CDR1 corresponds to GTSNPN and CDR2 to SVGIG. V lost 5 bases and J lost 8 bases, and the count of bases not matched to a germline gene is 20. On the study overall, not on this receptor specifically: How much clinical and demographic metadata was included differed by source and by participant, and the metadata was provided uncurated.

The immunoSEQ Assay, a bias-controlled multiplex PCR, was used to amplify TCRbeta CDR3 regions from genomic DNA. Turning to the authors' computational methods: The number of nucleated cells in each sample was estimated by amplification of reference gene primers within the assay. To quantify the absolute abundance of each unique TCRbeta CDR3 rearrangement, sequence reads were collapsed and filtered. For each sample, productive Simpson clonality was calculated by taking the square root of Simpson's diversity index across productive rearrangements. Not all clones reach the TCRdb copy of this immuneACCESS table, which keeps in-frame sequences only. Checked studies attribute under half of the gap to unresolved V genes and leave the rest unexplained. The V and J calls and clone size were taken over from that table, and D and trimming were inferred from the DNA. The sample table holds under 300,000 clones, of which around 84% were seen once. Approximately 1.5% of the sample goes to the ten largest clones.

Participants in the prospective study were enrolled through a virtual design, were aged about 18 to 100 years, and lived in roughly 24 United States geographic areas. In the prospective study, participants were assigned to cohorts based on the clinical history participants reported in a screening survey and a study questionnaire. For ImmuneRACE Cohort 3, a participant was defined as recovered based on two consecutive negative NP/OP PCR tests, clearance by a healthcare professional, or resolution of symptoms. In the prospective study, mobile phlebotomists collected whole blood, serum and a nasopharyngeal or oropharyngeal swab from each participant. Participants in the prospective study had the option to provide additional blood draws and questionnaires over a 2-month period. Blood samples from the prospective study were shipped frozen or at room temperature prior to DNA extraction. For this clone: Its antigen is still unknown. Nothing much larger sits one base from this clone, and base qualities are not available.

The sequence joins TRBV30 to TRBJ1-4; TRBD1 agrees with 7 junctional bases. The receptor was isolated from a woman aged 50 to 60 who had recovered from COVID-19. Sequencing input: PBMCs or T cells enriched from blood (not recorded which). Here is the DNA: TGTGCCTGGCGTGACAGGGTAACCACTAATAGGATCGAAAAACTGTTTTTT. Translation gives CAWRDRVTTNRIEKLFF.